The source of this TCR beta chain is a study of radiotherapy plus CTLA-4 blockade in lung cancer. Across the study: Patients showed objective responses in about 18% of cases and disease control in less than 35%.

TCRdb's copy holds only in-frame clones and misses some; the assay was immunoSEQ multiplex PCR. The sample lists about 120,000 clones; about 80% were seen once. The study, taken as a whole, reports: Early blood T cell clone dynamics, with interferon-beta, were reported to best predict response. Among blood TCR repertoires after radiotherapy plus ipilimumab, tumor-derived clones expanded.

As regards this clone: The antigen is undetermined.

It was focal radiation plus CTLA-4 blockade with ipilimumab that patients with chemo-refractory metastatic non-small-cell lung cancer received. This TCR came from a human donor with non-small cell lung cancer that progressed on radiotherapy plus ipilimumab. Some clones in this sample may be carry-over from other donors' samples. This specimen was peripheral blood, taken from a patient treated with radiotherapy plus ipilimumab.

DNA of the CDR3: TGTGCCAGCTCACCAAAGCGGGGAAGCTCCTACGAGCAGTACTTC. Its translation is CASSPKRGSSYEQYF. The chain uses TRBV18 and TRBJ2-7; 7 positions match TRBD2. V shed 2 bases and J 0 bases; nucleotides not matched to a gene: 4. The germline CDR1 and CDR2 sequences are KGHSH and LQKENI. The CDR3 sequence is 15 residues long.